The 4 T cell receptor beta chains below were found in one sample sequenced in a study of a mutant IDH1 vaccine in newly diagnosed glioma. Noted time point: week 5, during vaccination. Mutant IDH1 20-mer peptide, at 300 ug, made up each vaccine dose, with topical imiquimod. Clones were read by immunoSEQ multiplex PCR, and TCRdb kept only the in-frame ones, dropping some. This sample has almost 30,000 clones, with about 90% found just once. Antigens of these TCRs are unknown. The specimen was peripheral blood mononuclear cells (PBMCs), collected from a glioma patient whose treatment included an IDH1 peptide vaccine. These receptors were taken from a woman aged 40 to 55 with glioma. Some clones in this sample may be carry-over from other donors' samples.

The gene calls are TRBV28 and TRBJ2-5; possible D gene TRBD2, 5 bases. The CDR3 is made up of 11 amino acids. Germline CDR1 reads MDHEN; CDR2 reads SYDVKM. V was cut by 6 bases and J by 9 bases, with 11 bases left in between. CDR3 residues: CASSNTAAQYF. The CDR3 DNA sequence: TGTGCCAGCAGCAACACAGCGGCCCAGTACTTC.

This chain links TRBV10-3 with TRBJ1-3; 9 bases align to TRBD1. Per germline, CDR1 ENHRY and CDR2 SYGVKD. The CDR3 extends over 14 amino acids. J lost 0 bases, V lost 10 bases, and 4 bases had no gene match. The CDR3 reads CATRDRASGNTIYF. CDR3 nucleotides: TGTGCCACACGGGACAGGGCCTCTGGAAACACCATATATTTT.

V is TRBV19 and J is TRBJ2-1; D is possibly TRBD2 (6 bases). Germline-derived CDR1 and CDR2 are LNHDA and SQIVND (reference sequence). Trimming took 5 bases from V and 4 from J, leaving 18 bases between them. This CDR3 region has 16 residues. The CDR3 DNA is TGTGCCAGTAGTGAAAAAGCGGGTCCCTTATACAATGAGCAGTTCTTC. Translation: CASSEKAGPLYNEQFF.

The chain joins TRBV28 to TRBJ1-2; 7 bases fit TRBD1. V was clipped by 1 base and J by 6 bases; unmatched bases: 20. CDR3 size: 19 residues. Per the germline V gene, CDR1 is MDHEN and CDR2 is SYDVKM. This CDR3 reads CASSLLGGGTAEVQDGYTF. CDR3 nucleotides: TGTGCCAGCAGTTTATTAGGGGGGGGGACAGCAGAAGTTCAGGATGGCTACACCTTC.